This T cell receptor (beta chain) was captured in a study of Graves' ophthalmopathy and Graves' hyperthyroidism. From fresh peripheral blood, around 10 ml in volume, the PBMCs were obtained. Notes on the study in general: Blood also contained most of the expanded thyroid clonotypes above 0.001 frequency.

The sequenced template was RNA, covering the TCR beta CDR3 region. HTBI primers were employed in first-round RT-PCR, then a second-round multiplex PCR followed. TCRdb analysed the multiplex PCR reads with MiXCR anew, one entry per CDR3 protein. The repertoire holds hundreds of thousands of distinct CDR3 sequences, with under 25% as singletons. In the case of this clonotype: Its antigen is undetermined.

There are 14 residues in the CDR3. The germline gives CDR1 MNHNS, CDR2 SASEGT. Trimming stripped 8 bases from V and 5 bases from J, with 18 bases between. The sequenced sample consisted of peripheral blood. V gene TRBV6-1 combines with J gene TRBJ2-5; D is possibly TRBD1 or TRBD2 (6 bases each). This clonotype originated in a woman under 30 with stable Graves' hyperthyroidism. The CDR3 protein is CASVFWGAGETQYF. Here the CDR3 DNA reads TGTGCCAGCGTCTTCTGGGGGGCCGGGGAGACCCAGTACTTC.